This T cell receptor beta chain emerged from a study of beta chain features in type 1 diabetes. Isolated RNA was reverse transcribed in full, so expressed TCRB transcripts were sequenced. Repertoires were generated with immunoSEQ multiplex PCR, while TCRdb's copy carries only in-frame clones and drops some. The sample has a few hundred thousand clones, over 9.5% seen once. The length of the CDR3 is 14 residues. CDR1 KGHSH and CDR2 LQKENI come from the germline V gene. Sequences were obtained from naive CD4+ T cells from blood. The receptor was isolated from a woman aged 18-29 years in good health. V gene TRBV18 combines with J gene TRBJ2-5; D possibly corresponds to TRBD2 (5 bases). The DNA end lines up better with TRBJ2-7; the J call may be wrong. The CDR3 region has the DNA TGTGCCAGCTCACCTCTCCCTCCGGGATACGAGCAGTACTTC. This translates into CASSPLPPGYEQYF.